One sample yielded the 32 T cell receptor beta chains listed below, sequenced in a study of T cell responses to AZD1222 COVID-19 vaccine. The repertoire was sequenced with immunoSEQ multiplex PCR; TCRdb's copy has only in-frame clones and lacks some. The table lists approximately 100,000 clones, roughly 88% of them singletons. Sequenced here: peripheral blood, sampled on day 0 of AZD1222 vaccination. The source of these receptors is an adult in good health.

The rearrangement uses TRBV6-5 and TRBJ1-1; TRBD1 aligns across 9 bases. This CDR3 contains 14 residues. Losses at the gene ends were 6 bases for V and 3 bases for J; bases not matched to a gene: 5. Germline V gene data show CDR1 as MNHEY and CDR2 as SVGAGI. This chain's CDR3 is CASRGQGPDTEAFF. The CDR3 DNA reads TGTGCCAGCAGGGGACAGGGCCCGGACACTGAAGCTTTCTTT.

J is TRBJ1-6 and V is TRBV30; the D gene is possibly TRBD1 (5 bases). The germline V gene has CDR1 GTSNPN and CDR2 SVGIG (reference sequence). The CDR3 extends over 12 amino acids. V lost 3 bases, J lost 8 bases, and 8 bases lay in between. The CDR3 sequence is CAWRWGDSPLHF. DNA of the CDR3: TGTGCCTGGAGATGGGGGGATTCACCCCTCCACTTT. Full variable domain (missing parts from reference TRBV30 and TRBJ1-6): SQTIHQWPATLVQPVGSPLSLECTVEGTSNPNLYWYRQAAGRGLQLLFYSVGIGQISSEVPQNLSASRPQDRQFILSSKKLLLSDSGFYLCAWRWGDSPLHFGNGTRLTVT.

This clone was detected only once. The rearrangement links TRBV28 to TRBJ2-3; unclear D gene. Trimming shortened V by 5 bases and J by 0 bases, and 12 bases separated the two germline ends. Per the germline V gene, CDR1 is MDHEN and CDR2 is SYDVKM. The CDR3 extends over 15 amino acids. CDR3 nucleotides: TGTGCCAGCAGTCCAAGGATATCTAGCACAGATACGCAGTATTTT. Its protein is CASSPRISSTDTQYF.

The chain couples TRBV9 to TRBJ1-3; D possibly corresponds to TRBD1 (6 bases). The V end lost 5 bases, the J end lost 0 bases, and 9 bases lay between the germline ends. The CDR3 consists of 14 residues. In germline, CDR1 is SGDLS, CDR2 YYNGEE. The CDR3 is CASRDSSSGNTIYF. The CDR3 nucleotides are TGTGCCAGCAGGGACAGCTCCTCTGGAAACACCATATATTTT.

J is TRBJ1-1 and V is TRBV5-6; a possible D gene is TRBD1 (6 bases). Trimming took off 5 bases at V and 1 base at J, with 15 bases between the two ends. CDR3 length equals 15 residues. Per germline, CDR1 SGHDT and CDR2 YYEEEE. CDR3 residues: CASSYWDNSNTEAFF. CDR3 nucleotide sequence: TGTGCCAGCAGTTATTGGGACAACTCGAACACTGAAGCTTTCTTT. The whole variable domain, remainder taken from reference TRBV5-6 and TRBJ1-1, is DAGVTQSPTHLIKTRGQQVTLRCSPKSGHDTVSWYQQALGQGPQFIFQYYEEEERQRGNFPDRFSGHQFPNYSSELNVNALLLGDSALYLCASSYWDNSNTEAFFGQGTRLTVV.

This clone occurred a few times. The chain has TRBV28 and TRBJ1-6, with TRBD1 matching 8 bases. The V and J ends lost 6 bases and 9 bases, in that order; junction bases with no gene match: 10. This CDR3 has 15 residues. CDR1 MDHEN and CDR2 SYDVKM come from the germline V gene. CDR3 amino acids: CASSPGRGLGSPLHF. As DNA, the CDR3 is TGTGCCAGCAGCCCTGGCAGGGGGCTCGGTTCACCCCTCCACTTT.

The chain joins TRBV28 to TRBJ2-7, with 9 positions matching TRBD1. The CDR3 contains 15 residues. V trimming: 6 bases; J trimming: 2 bases; junction bases outside the gene matches: 8. The germline V gene encodes CDR1 MDHEN and CDR2 SYDVKM. CDR3 in amino acids: CASRPRGQGTYEQYF. The CDR3 DNA reads as TGTGCCAGCAGACCCCGAGGACAGGGGACCTACGAGCAGTACTTC. The full variable domain, completed using reference TRBV28 and TRBJ2-7, is DVKVTQSSRYLVKRTGEKVFLECVQDMDHENMFWYRQDPGLGLRLIYFSYDVKMKEKGDIPEGYSVSREKKERFSLILESASTNQTSMYLCASRPRGQGTYEQYFGPGTRLTVT.

The genes are TRBV19 and TRBJ2-1; 11 nucleotides align to TRBD2. Per germline, CDR1 LNHDA and CDR2 SQIVND (reference sequence). V shed 5 bases and J 9 bases; nucleotides not matched to a gene: 9. The CDR3 totals 15 residues. CDR3 bases: TGTGCCAGTAGTGTTAGCGGGAGGGCTAAACGTGAGCAGTTCTTC. Translation: CASSVSGRAKREQFF. Supplemented by reference TRBV19 and TRBJ2-1, the full variable domain reads DGGITQSPKYLFRKEGQNVTLSCEQNLNHDAMYWYRQDPGQGLRLIYYSQIVNDFQKGDIAEGYSVSREKKESFPLTVTSAQKNPTAFYLCASSVSGRAKREQFFGPGTRLTVL.

V gene TRBV10-2 combines with J gene TRBJ2-1, with D tentatively TRBD2 (5 bases). Trimming left V 2 bases short and J 4 bases short, with 12 bases between. Per germline, CDR1 WSHSY and CDR2 SAAADI. The CDR3 totals 15 residues. The DNA of the CDR3 is TGCGCCAGCAGTGAGATCCTAGCAGTATACAATGAGCAGTTCTTC. As protein: CASSEILAVYNEQFF.

V and J are TRBV19 and TRBJ1-1; possible D gene TRBD1, 5 bases. Germline CDR1 is LNHDA and CDR2 is SQIVND (reference sequence). V was trimmed by 5 bases and J by 4 bases, leaving 20 bases between them. The length of the CDR3 is 16 residues. The CDR3 DNA follows: TGTGCCAGTAGTCTCCTCCCCTCGGGGGGGATCACTGAAGCTTTCTTT. As protein: CASSLLPSGGITEAFF. Drawing the rest from reference TRBV19 and TRBJ1-1, the complete variable domain is DGGITQSPKYLFRKEGQNVTLSCEQNLNHDAMYWYRQDPGQGLRLIYYSQIVNDFQKGDIAEGYSVSREKKESFPLTVTSAQKNPTAFYLCASSLLPSGGITEAFFGQGTRLTVV.

This chain links TRBV5-1 with TRBJ2-7, with 9 nucleotides matching TRBD2. This CDR3 contains 16 residues. V lost 1 base, J lost 5 bases, and 10 bases stayed unmatched. The germline V gene has CDR1 SGHRS and CDR2 YFSETQ. The CDR3 is CASSLSSDSGSHEQYF. As DNA, the CDR3 is TGCGCCAGCAGCTTGAGTTCGGATAGCGGGAGTCACGAGCAGTACTTC.

This clone has a handful of counts. The chain links TRBV20-1 to TRBJ2-1, with 9 bases lining up with TRBD1. The CDR3 loop spans 15 amino acids. CDR1 and CDR2 (germline): DFQATT, SNEGSKA (reference sequence). V lost 3 bases, J lost 2 bases, and 5 bases stayed unmatched. The CDR3 sequence is CSASVTGGAYNEQFF. The CDR3 DNA sequence: TGCAGTGCTAGTGTGACAGGGGGTGCCTACAATGAGCAGTTCTTC.

In this sample, this clone turned up once. The chain carries TRBV7-9 and TRBJ2-7, with 7 positions matching TRBD2. This CDR3 is built from 15 residues. Germline lookup yields CDR1 SEHNR and CDR2 FQNEAQ (reference sequence). V dropped 6 bases and J dropped 0; count of bases not matched to a gene: 8. The CDR3 reads CASSLGSGPSYEQYF. The CDR3 coding sequence is TGTGCCAGCAGTCTCGGTAGCGGGCCCTCCTACGAGCAGTACTTC. The whole variable domain, remainder taken from reference TRBV7-9 and TRBJ2-7, is DTGVSQNPRHKITKRGQNVTFRCDPISEHNRLYWYRQTLGQGPEFLTYFQNEAQLEKSRLLSDRFSAERPKGSFSTLEIQRTEQGDSAMYLCASSLGSGPSYEQYFGPGTRLTVT.

This clone was seen a single time. The CDR3 DNA reads TGTGCCAGCAGCTTATCGGGCAGTCCGGGGTCCTACACCTTC. It translates to CASSLSGSPGSYTF. V and J are TRBV11-3 and TRBJ1-2; D is ambiguous. Germline V lookup: CDR1 SGHNT, CDR2 YENEEA. V lost 2 bases and J 10 bases, leaving 17 bases between the germline ends. CDR3 size: 14 residues.

This chain connects TRBV19 to TRBJ2-1; D uncertain. Germline CDR1 reads LNHDA; CDR2 reads SQIVND (reference sequence). The CDR3 loop spans 15 amino acids. Trimming pared 5 bases from V and 7 bases from J, leaving 18 bases between. The DNA for the CDR3 is TGTGCCAGTAGTTTGGGGAATGCGGTGTGGAATGAGCAGTTCTTC. This translates into CASSLGNAVWNEQFF.

The rearrangement joins TRBV30 to TRBJ2-1, with D uncertain. V was shortened by 5 bases and J by 5 bases, with 13 bases between the two germline ends. This CDR3 has 13 amino acids. CDR1 is GTSNPN, CDR2 SVGIG, per germline (reference sequence). In DNA, the CDR3 is TGTGCCTGGGATATTGTCGGAAACAATGAGCAGTTCTTC. This translates into CAWDIVGNNEQFF.

V is TRBV7-3 and J is TRBJ2-1, with D perhaps matching TRBD1 (5 bases). From germline, CDR1 is SGHTA and CDR2 FQGTGA. Trimming shortened V by 2 bases and J by 4 bases, and 6 bases separated the two germline ends. The CDR3 sequence is 13 residues long. This chain's CDR3 is CASSLDSYNEQFF. The CDR3 DNA follows: TGTGCCAGCAGCTTAGACAGTTACAATGAGCAGTTCTTC.

This chain joins TRBV4-1 and TRBJ1-3; D call uncertain. CDR1 and CDR2 from the germline V gene are MGHRA and YSYEKL. V shed 3 bases and J shed 4 bases, with 10 bases lying between them. The length of the CDR3 is 14 residues. CDR3 sequence reads: CASSQVYWGNTIYF. CDR3 in DNA: TGCGCCAGCAGCCAGGTCTACTGGGGAAACACCATATATTTT.

The rearrangement uses TRBV28 and TRBJ2-1; D unclear. V was trimmed by 6 bases and J by 8 bases, leaving 17 bases between them. The CDR3 runs 14 residues. Germline V gene lookup returns CDR1 MDHEN and CDR2 SYDVKM. CDR3 amino acids: CASSPGGPPDEQFF. The CDR3 bases are TGTGCCAGCAGCCCCGGTGGGCCTCCTGATGAGCAGTTCTTC. Complete variable domain (other parts from reference TRBV28 and TRBJ2-1): DVKVTQSSRYLVKRTGEKVFLECVQDMDHENMFWYRQDPGLGLRLIYFSYDVKMKEKGDIPEGYSVSREKKERFSLILESASTNQTSMYLCASSPGGPPDEQFFGPGTRLTVL.

DNA of the CDR3: TGTGCCAGCACTAGAGTGGAGGAGACCCAGTACTTC. Protein: CASTRVEETQYF. V is TRBV7-9 and J is TRBJ2-5, with D unclear. Trimming removed 7 bases from V and 5 bases from J, with 11 bases in between. There are 12 residues in the CDR3. Germline values: CDR1 SEHNR, CDR2 FQNEAQ (reference sequence).

The chain is built from TRBV5-6 and TRBJ1-1, with D hard to call. The length of the CDR3 is 12 residues. Germline CDR1 is SGHDT and CDR2 is YYEEEE. The V and J ends lost 2 bases and 1 base respectively, with 3 bases between them. As DNA, the CDR3 is TGTGCCAGCAGCTTCAAGAACACTGAAGCTTTCTTT. This encodes CASSFKNTEAFF.

The rearrangement links TRBV9 to TRBJ2-1; 10 bases align to TRBD2. The CDR3 totals 15 residues. Looked up from germline, CDR1 is SGDLS and CDR2 is YYNGEE. After removal of 0 bases from V and 8 bases from J, the junction contained 5 bases not matched to a gene. CDR3 loop: CASSVDRTSGYEQFF. Written as DNA, the CDR3 is TGTGCCAGCAGCGTAGACCGGACTAGCGGTTATGAGCAGTTCTTC.

V is TRBV11-2 and J is TRBJ2-5; 8 bases are a match to TRBD2. CDR3 size: 13 residues. Germline V gives CDR1 SGHAT, CDR2 FQNNGV. The trim removed 7 bases at V and 10 bases at J, leaving 11 bases unmatched. As DNA, the CDR3 is TGTGCCAGCACCTTTACGACGGGGGGGATCCAGTACTTC. Amino acids: CASTFTTGGIQYF. Drawing the rest from reference TRBV11-2 and TRBJ2-5, the complete variable domain is EAGVAQSPRYKIIEKRQSVAFWCNPISGHATLYWYQQILGQGPKLLIQFQNNGVVDDSQLPKDRFSAERLKGVDSTLKIQPAKLEDSAVYLCASTFTTGGIQYFGPGTRLLVL.

The CDR3 loop reads CASSQEAGDTYEQYF. As DNA, the CDR3 is TGTGCCAGCAGCCAGGAGGCCGGCGATACCTACGAGCAGTACTTC. The chain recombines TRBV13 with TRBJ2-7, with a tentative D call TRBD2 (5 bases). Germline CDR1 and CDR2: PRHDT and FYEKMQ (reference sequence). Trimming took off 5 bases at V and 2 bases at J, with 16 bases between the two ends. The CDR3 sequence is 15 residues long. Complete variable domain (other parts from reference TRBV13 and TRBJ2-7): AAGVIQSPRHLIKEKRETATLKCYPIPRHDTVYWYQQGPGQDPQFLISFYEKMQSDKGSIPDRFSAQQFSDYHSELNMSSLELGDSALYFCASSQEAGDTYEQYFGPGTRLTVT.

The V call is TRBV18, the J call TRBJ1-4; D gene unclear. The V end was cut by 3 bases, the J end by 4 bases, with 6 bases between. Germline assignment: CDR1 KGHSH and CDR2 LQKENI. This CDR3 is 13 amino acids long. In nucleotides, the CDR3 is TGTGCCAGCTCACCGACGGGTAATGAAAAACTGTTTTTT. Translation gives CASSPTGNEKLFF.

This chain joins TRBV27 and TRBJ2-2; the match to TRBD2 covers 9 bases. With V trimmed by 2 bases and J by 7 bases, 5 bases remained unmatched. Germline V gives CDR1 MNHEY, CDR2 SMNVEV (reference sequence). This CDR3 region has 15 residues. The CDR3 here is CASSLRREGGGELFF. The CDR3 nucleotides read TGTGCCAGCAGTTTACGGCGGGAGGGCGGCGGGGAGCTGTTTTTT.

This chain joins TRBV7-2 and TRBJ2-5; 7 nucleotides match TRBD2. V lost 5 bases, J lost 3 bases, and 9 bases stayed unmatched. Germline V gene lookup returns CDR1 SGHTA and CDR2 FQGNSA. CDR3 length equals 15 residues. CDR3 amino acids: CASSPLSAGKETQYF. The CDR3 nucleotides read TGTGCCAGCAGCCCCTTGTCAGCGGGGAAAGAGACCCAGTACTTC.

The genes are TRBV5-1 and TRBJ2-1; 9 nucleotides line up with TRBD2. CDR1 is SGHRS, CDR2 YFSETQ, per germline. The V segment lost 3 bases and the J segment 4 bases; nucleotides outside the gene matches: 8. CDR3 length: 16 residues. CDR3: CASSSIAGVSYNEQFF. CDR3 DNA sequence: TGCGCCAGCAGCTCCATAGCGGGAGTATCGTACAATGAGCAGTTCTTC. Supplemented by reference TRBV5-1 and TRBJ2-1, the full variable domain reads KAGVTQTPRYLIKTRGQQVTLSCSPISGHRSVSWYQQTPGQGLQFLFEYFSETQRNKGNFPGRFSGRQFSNSRSEMNVSTLELGDSALYLCASSSIAGVSYNEQFFGPGTRLTVL.

CDR3 coding DNA: TGTGCCAGCAGCGTAACACCGGGAGTGGGAGATACGCAGTATTTT. Its translation is CASSVTPGVGDTQYF. V usage is TRBV9 and J usage is TRBJ2-3; possibly TRBD2 for D (6 bases). Germline V CDR1 and CDR2: SGDLS, YYNGEE. This CDR3 comprises 15 residues. Between the trimmed V and J ends, which lost 1 base and 5 bases, there was a span of 14 bases.

This clone has only one observation. This sequence joins TRBV24-1 and TRBJ1-2; D ambiguous. V lost 0 bases to trimming and J lost 7 bases, with 2 bases between them. This CDR3 contains 11 residues. From germline, CDR1 is KGHDR and CDR2 SFDVKD. CDR3 DNA: TGTGCCACCAGTGATTTGGGTGGCTACACCTTC. It encodes CATSDLGGYTF.

This clone was seen just once. CDR3 DNA sequence: TGTGCCAGCAGCCAGCCCTCCACACGGGAGGGCTACACCTTC. Translating gives CASSQPSTREGYTF. The chain carries TRBV3-1 (or the pseudogene TRBV3-2) and TRBJ1-2; D not certain. CDR1 LGHDT and CDR2 YNNKEL come from the germline V gene (reference sequence). This CDR3 region has 14 residues. The V end was cut by 3 bases, the J end by 8 bases, with 16 bases between.

There are a few counts of this clone. The V and J genes are TRBV19 and TRBJ2-7; D not resolved. The germline V gene encodes CDR1 LNHDA and CDR2 SQIVND (reference sequence). The CDR3 is made up of 14 amino acids. Trimming pared 3 bases from V and 1 base from J, leaving 10 bases between. The CDR3 region has the DNA TGTGCCAGTAGTATGACTTTTAGGTCCTACGAGCAGTACTTC. It is translated as CASSMTFRSYEQYF.